This paragraph reports one TCR beta chain. What it recognizes is unknown. In the PCR, 60 Vbeta and 13 Jbeta primers were used. Assay: immunoSEQ multiplex PCR; the TCRdb copy retains only in-frame clones and omits some. The sample has 110,000 to 150,000 clones; around three quarters are singletons. The sample originates from a study of cytomegalovirus exposure and HLA in healthy donors. Study conclusions and caveats: Indistinguishable V segments such as TRBV6-2 and TRBV6-3 were excluded.

The CDR3 contains 15 residues. Trimming removed 2 bases from V and 1 base from J; junction bases left unmatched: 2. Germline V gene data show CDR1 as SGHAT and CDR2 as FQDESV (reference sequence). The donors gave bone marrow, and they were healthy. The rearrangement joins TRBV11-1 to TRBJ2-3; 8 nucleotides align to TRBD2. The TCR sequence derives from a man in his forties in good health and CMV-seropositive. Sequencing was done on a sample of PBMCs. CDR3 in DNA: TGTGCCAGCAGCTTAACTAGCGGACGCACAGATACGCAGTATTTT. It specifies CASSLTSGRTDTQYF.